This paragraph covers one T cell receptor (beta chain) sequence. Antigen: not known. TCRdb re-called the 5' RACE reads with MiXCR, one entry per CDR3 protein. The table records roughly 340,000 distinct CDR3 sequences, over 25% of them present only once. The sample originates from a study of identical twins' blood T cells. About the study: Roughly 51 million reads came from about 12 libraries, six alpha, six beta.

Study-wide results and limits: Twin similarity might stem from environmental factors, not only genetics.

The source material was PBMCs. The clonotype was recovered from a woman aged 18-49 years in good health.

As DNA, the CDR3 is TGTGCCATCAGTGACGCCTTGACAGGAGTCAATGAAGCTTTCTTT. This codes for CAISDALTGVNEAFF. The gene calls are TRBV10-3 and TRBJ1-1; D is perhaps TRBD1 (6 bases). Germline lookup yields CDR1 ENHRY and CDR2 SYGVKD. The CDR3 is made up of 15 amino acids. V was cut by 3 bases and J by 7 bases, with 18 bases left in between.